These T cell receptor beta chains were read from a single sample in a study of cytomegalovirus exposure and HLA in healthy donors. Using immunoSEQ multiplex PCR, the repertoire was profiled, and TCRdb retains in-frame clones only, with some absent. Of approximately 89,000 clones in the sample, around 73% are singletons; the top ten hold 0.95% to 1.5%. The sample was PBMCs. These receptors originate from a female donor in good health and CMV-seronegative. Both conserved end residues are part of each CDR3. A D gene is named only where the DNA matches it firmly. Clone size, where shown, is once, few, many, or a class for clones that have expanded.

j_call d_call v_call clone_size cdr3_nt cdr3_aa
TRBJ2-1 - TRBV6-1 - TGTGCCAGCAGTCGGACAGGGAGGGATGAGCAGTTCTTC CASSRTGRDEQFF
TRBJ2-7 - TRBV6-5 - TGTGCCAGCAGTTACGAGGCTAGTAGCTACGAGCAGTACTTC CASSYEASSYEQYF
TRBJ2-7 TRBD2 TRBV9 - TGTGCCAGCAGCATTGCTAGCGGGCCCTACGAGCAGTACTTC CASSIASGPYEQYF
TRBJ2-7 - TRBV27 - TGTGCCAGCAGTGTGGCGCGGGCCTACGAGCAGTACTTC CASSVARAYEQYF
TRBJ2-1 - TRBV7-9 - TGTGCCAGCAGCTTAGGCGATGAGCAGTTCTTC CASSLGDEQFF
TRBJ2-6 - TRBV7-2 few TGTGCCAGCAGCTTCTTTGGGGCCAACGTCCTGACTTTC CASSFFGANVLTF
TRBJ2-3 TRBD2 TRBV30 - TGTGCCTGGAGTGGGCGGGAGGGCCTTGGTCGGGAGTATTTT CAWSGREGLGREYF
TRBJ2-7 TRBD1 TRBV18 once TGTGCCAGCTCACCCGGGACAGGCTACGAGCAGTACTTC CASSPGTGYEQYF
TRBJ1-3 TRBD1 TRBV7-9 few TGTGCCAGCAGCCCTCCGGGACAGACTACTGGAAACACCATATATTTT CASSPPGQTTGNTIYF
TRBJ2-2 - TRBV10-3 - TGTGCCATCAGCGAATCCCGGGACAGGGAGCTGTTTTTT CAISESRDRELFF